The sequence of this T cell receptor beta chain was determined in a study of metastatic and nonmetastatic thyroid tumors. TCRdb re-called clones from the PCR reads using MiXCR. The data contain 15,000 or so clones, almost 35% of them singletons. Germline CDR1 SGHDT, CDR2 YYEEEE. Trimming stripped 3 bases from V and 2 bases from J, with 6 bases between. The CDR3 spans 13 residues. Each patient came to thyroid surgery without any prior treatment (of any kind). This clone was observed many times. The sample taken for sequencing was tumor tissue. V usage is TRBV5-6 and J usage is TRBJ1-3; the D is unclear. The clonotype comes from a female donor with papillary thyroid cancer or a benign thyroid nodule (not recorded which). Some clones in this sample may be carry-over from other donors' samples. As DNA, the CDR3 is TGTGCCAGCAGCTCAGGCGCTGGAAACACCATATATTTT. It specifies CASSSGAGNTIYF.